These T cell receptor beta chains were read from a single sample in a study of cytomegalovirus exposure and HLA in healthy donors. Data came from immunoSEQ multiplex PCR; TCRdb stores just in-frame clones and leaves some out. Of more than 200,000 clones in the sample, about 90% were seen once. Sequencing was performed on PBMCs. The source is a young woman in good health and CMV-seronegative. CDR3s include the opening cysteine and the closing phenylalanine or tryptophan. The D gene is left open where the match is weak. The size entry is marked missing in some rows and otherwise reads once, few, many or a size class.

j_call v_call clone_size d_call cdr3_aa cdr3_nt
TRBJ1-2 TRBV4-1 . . CASSQAVWGNGYTF TGCGCCAGCAGCCAAGCGGTGTGGGGGAATGGCTACACCTTC
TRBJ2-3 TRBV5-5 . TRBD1 CASSAGQATDTQYF TGTGCCAGCAGCGCCGGACAGGCTACAGATACGCAGTATTTT
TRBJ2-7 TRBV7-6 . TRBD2 CASSLGTSGRVGYEQYF TGTGCCAGCAGCCTGGGGACTAGCGGGAGGGTTGGGTACGAGCAGTACTTC
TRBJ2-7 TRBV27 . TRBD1 CASSPADRAYEQYF TGTGCCAGCAGTCCAGCGGACAGGGCCTACGAGCAGTACTTC
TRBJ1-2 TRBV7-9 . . CASSPKGKPETYTF TGTGCCAGCAGCCCGAAGGGGAAGCCTGAGACCTACACCTTC
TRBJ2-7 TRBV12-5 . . CASAGRYSYEQYF TGTGCTAGTGCTGGGCGTTACTCCTACGAGCAGTACTTC
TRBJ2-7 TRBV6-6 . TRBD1 CASSSTGGGYEQYF TGTGCCAGCAGTTCGACAGGGGGAGGCTACGAGCAGTACTTC
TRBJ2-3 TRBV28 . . CASSIGVASTDTQYF TGTGCCAGCAGCATTGGGGTGGCGTCCACAGATACGCAGTATTTT
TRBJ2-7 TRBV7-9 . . CASSIDYEQYF TGTGCCAGCAGCATCGACTACGAGCAGTACTTC
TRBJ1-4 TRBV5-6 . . CASSLYQTHNNEKLFF TGTGCCAGCAGCTTATATCAAACTCATAATAATGAAAAACTGTTTTTT
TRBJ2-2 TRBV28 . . CASSLWATNTGELFF TGTGCCAGCAGTTTATGGGCGACTAACACCGGGGAGCTGTTTTTT
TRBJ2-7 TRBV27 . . CASSTGPSYEQYF TGTGCCAGCAGTACCGGACCCTCCTACGAGCAGTACTTC
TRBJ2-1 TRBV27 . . CASSMAPGAYNEQFF TGTGCCAGCAGTATGGCTCCGGGGGCCTACAATGAGCAGTTCTTC
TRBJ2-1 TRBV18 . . CASSPLRGNDNEQFF TGTGCCAGCTCACCCCTCAGGGGAAACGACAATGAGCAGTTCTTC
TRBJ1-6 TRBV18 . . CASSPQGKGHSPLHF TGTGCCAGCTCACCACAGGGAAAGGGGCATTCACCCCTCCACTTT
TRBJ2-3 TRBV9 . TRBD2 CASSVGGGTSGSVVADTQYF TGTGCCAGCAGCGTAGGGGGCGGGACTAGCGGGAGTGTGGTTGCAGATACGCAGTATTTT
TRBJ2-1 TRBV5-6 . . CASSREGGNEQFF TGTGCCAGCAGCCGGGAAGGGGGCAATGAGCAGTTCTTC
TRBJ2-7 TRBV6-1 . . CASSQVVIYEQYF TGTGCCAGCAGTCAGGTGGTTATCTACGAGCAGTACTTC
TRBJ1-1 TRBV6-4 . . CASSDREGWAFF TGTGCCAGCAGTGACCGGGAGGGGTGGGCTTTCTTT
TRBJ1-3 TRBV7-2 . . CASSLEGRERNTIYF TGTGCCAGCAGCTTAGAGGGCAGAGAAAGAAACACCATATATTTT
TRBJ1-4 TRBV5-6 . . CASSLIAGRDEKLFF TGTGCCAGCAGCTTGATTGCGGGCCGGGATGAAAAACTGTTTTTT
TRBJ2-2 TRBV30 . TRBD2 CAWRGSGRGTGELFF TGTGCCTGGAGGGGGAGCGGGAGAGGGACCGGGGAGCTGTTTTTT
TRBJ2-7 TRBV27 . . CASSLSSLYYEQYF TGTGCCAGCAGTTTATCCTCCCTATACTACGAGCAGTACTTC
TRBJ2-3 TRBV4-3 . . CASSQDSGVMSGDTQYF TGCGCCAGCAGCCAAGATAGTGGGGTTATGAGTGGGGATACGCAGTATTTT
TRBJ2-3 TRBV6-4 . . CASSDGGMGTDTQYF TGTGCCAGCAGTGACGGGGGAATGGGGACAGATACGCAGTATTTT
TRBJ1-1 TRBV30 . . CAWNLGNTEAFF TGTGCCTGGAATCTAGGGAACACTGAAGCTTTCTTT
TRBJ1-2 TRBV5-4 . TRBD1 CASSLTGTVKFTF TGTGCCAGCAGCTTGACCGGGACAGTTAAGTTCACCTTC
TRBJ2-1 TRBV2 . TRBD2 CASRLGTTGYNEQFF TGTGCCAGCAGACTCGGGACTACTGGCTACAATGAGCAGTTCTTC
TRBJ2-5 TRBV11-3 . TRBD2 CASSLVGLAQETQYF TGTGCCAGCAGCTTAGTGGGACTAGCCCAAGAGACCCAGTACTTC
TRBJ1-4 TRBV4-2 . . CASSQAGSGEKLFF TGTGCCAGCAGCCAAGCCGGGAGTGGCGAAAAACTGTTTTTT
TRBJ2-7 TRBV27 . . CASSSRMYEQYF TGTGCCAGCAGTTCCAGGATGTACGAGCAGTACTTC
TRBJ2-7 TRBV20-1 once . CSPGGNEQYF TGCAGTCCCGGAGGCAACGAGCAGTACTTC
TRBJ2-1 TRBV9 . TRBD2 CASSSLTSGRYNEQFF TGTGCCAGCAGTTCCTTGACTAGCGGGAGATACAATGAGCAGTTCTTC
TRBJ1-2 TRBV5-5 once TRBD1 CASSWTGGFAGYTF TGTGCCAGCAGCTGGACAGGGGGGTTTGCTGGCTACACCTTC
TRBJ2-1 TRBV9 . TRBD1 CASSVSIGRDRGFNEQFF TGTGCCAGCAGCGTAAGCATCGGGAGGGACAGGGGTTTCAATGAGCAGTTCTTC
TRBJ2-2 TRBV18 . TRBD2 CASSPSGGTTGELFF TGTGCCAGCTCACCGAGCGGGGGTACCACCGGGGAGCTGTTTTTT
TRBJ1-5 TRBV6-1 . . CASSDRVNQPQHF TGTGCCAGCAGTGATAGGGTGAATCAGCCCCAGCATTTT
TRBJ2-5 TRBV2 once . CASSEGQRPWAQYF TGTGCCAGCAGTGAAGGACAGAGACCGTGGGCCCAGTACTTC
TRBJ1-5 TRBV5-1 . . CASSLTTDQPQHF TGCGCCAGCAGCTTGACTACGGATCAGCCCCAGCATTTT
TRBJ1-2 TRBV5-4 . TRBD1 CASSPRDSYGYTF TGTGCCAGCAGCCCCCGGGACAGCTATGGCTACACCTTC
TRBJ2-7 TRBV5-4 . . CASSLDRRGYEQYF TGTGCCAGCAGCTTGGACAGAAGGGGATACGAGCAGTACTTC
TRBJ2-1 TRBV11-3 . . CATSPRASSSYNEQFF TGTGCCACCTCCCCGCGGGCGTCGAGCTCCTACAATGAGCAGTTCTTC